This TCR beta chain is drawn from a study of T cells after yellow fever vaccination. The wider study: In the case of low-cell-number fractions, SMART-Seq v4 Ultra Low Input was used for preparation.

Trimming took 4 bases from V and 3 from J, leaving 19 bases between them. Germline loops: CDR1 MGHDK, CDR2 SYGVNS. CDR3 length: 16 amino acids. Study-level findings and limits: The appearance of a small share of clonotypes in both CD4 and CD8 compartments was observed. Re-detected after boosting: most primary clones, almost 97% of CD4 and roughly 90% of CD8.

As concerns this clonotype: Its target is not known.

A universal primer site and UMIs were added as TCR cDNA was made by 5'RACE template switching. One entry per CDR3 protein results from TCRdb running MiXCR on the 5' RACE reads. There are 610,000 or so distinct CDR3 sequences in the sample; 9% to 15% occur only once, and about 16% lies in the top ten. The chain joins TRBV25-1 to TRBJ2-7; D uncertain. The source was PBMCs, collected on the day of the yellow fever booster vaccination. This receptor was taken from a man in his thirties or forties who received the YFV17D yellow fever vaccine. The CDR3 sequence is CASSGDISANGYEQYF. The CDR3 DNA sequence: TGTGCCAGCAGTGGTGACATCTCAGCTAACGGCTACGAGCAGTACTTC.